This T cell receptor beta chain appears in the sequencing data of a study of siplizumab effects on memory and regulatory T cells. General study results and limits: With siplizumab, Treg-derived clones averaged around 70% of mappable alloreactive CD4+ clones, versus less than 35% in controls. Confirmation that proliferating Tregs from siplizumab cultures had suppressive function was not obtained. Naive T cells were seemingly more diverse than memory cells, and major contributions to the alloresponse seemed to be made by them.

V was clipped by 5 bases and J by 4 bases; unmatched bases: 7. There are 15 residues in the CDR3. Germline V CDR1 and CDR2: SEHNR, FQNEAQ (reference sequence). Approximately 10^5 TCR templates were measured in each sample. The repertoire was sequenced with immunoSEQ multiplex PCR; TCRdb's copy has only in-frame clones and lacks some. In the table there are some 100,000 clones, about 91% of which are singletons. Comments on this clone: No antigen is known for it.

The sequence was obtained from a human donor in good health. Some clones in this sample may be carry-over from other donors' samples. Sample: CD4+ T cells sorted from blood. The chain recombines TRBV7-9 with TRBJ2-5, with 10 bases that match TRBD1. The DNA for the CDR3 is TGTGCCAGCAGCGCGAGACAGGGGGCGGGAGAGACCCAGTACTTC. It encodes CASSARQGAGETQYF.